Listed here is a single T cell receptor (beta chain). What it binds is unknown. This sample stems from a study of long-term antiretroviral therapy in people with HIV. V was clipped by 4 bases and J by 5 bases, with 11 bases between them. CDR3 length: 14 residues. Germline CDR1 SGHTA, CDR2 FQGNSA. Study results and caveats: HIV repertoires showed narrower CDR3 length ranges than controls. On ART adherence, viral resistance or therapy changes, no data were available.

No donor had fewer than one pre-ART PBMC sample or fewer than two post-ART PBMC samples. Treatment for every participant with HIV took place in the United States. Sequencing relied on immunoSEQ assay v3.0, run at survey level. Generated by immunoSEQ multiplex PCR, the TCRdb table keeps only in-frame clones and is missing some. Of about 33,000 clones listed, more than 60% were seen once; the top ten hold 7.1%. V usage is TRBV7-2 and J usage is TRBJ1-4; D is perhaps TRBD1 (6 bases). Source: unsorted PBMCs, taken 2 years after starting antiretroviral therapy. This clonotype originated in a woman aged 45 to 65 with HIV. The DNA of the CDR3 is TGTGCCAGCAGCTCCGGGACACGGAATGAAAAACTGTTTTTT. It codes for CASSSGTRNEKLFF.